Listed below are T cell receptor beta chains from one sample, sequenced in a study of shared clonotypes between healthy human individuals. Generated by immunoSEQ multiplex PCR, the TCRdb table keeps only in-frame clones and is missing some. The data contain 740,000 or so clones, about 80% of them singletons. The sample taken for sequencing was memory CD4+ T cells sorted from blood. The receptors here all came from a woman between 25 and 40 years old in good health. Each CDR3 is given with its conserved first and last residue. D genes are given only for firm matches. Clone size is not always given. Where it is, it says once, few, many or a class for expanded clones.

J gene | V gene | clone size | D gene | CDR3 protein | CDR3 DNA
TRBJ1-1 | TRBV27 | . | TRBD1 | CASSLRPGTGDTEAFF | TGTGCCAGCAGTTTAAGGCCCGGGACAGGGGACACTGAAGCTTTCTTT
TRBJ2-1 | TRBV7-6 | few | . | CASSLTGAGSNEQFF | TGTGCCAGCAGCTTAACCGGTGCAGGGAGCAATGAGCAGTTCTTC
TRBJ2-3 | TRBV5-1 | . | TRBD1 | CASSLRWTGWDTDTQYF | TGCGCCAGCAGCCTTCGATGGACAGGGTGGGACACAGATACGCAGTATTTT
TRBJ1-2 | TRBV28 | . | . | CASSLGHRIYGYTF | TGTGCCAGCAGTTTGGGACATCGGATCTATGGCTACACCTTC
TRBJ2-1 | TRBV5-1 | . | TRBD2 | CASSTGLAGGEGEQFF | TGCGCCAGCAGCACGGGACTAGCGGGAGGAGAAGGTGAGCAGTTCTTC
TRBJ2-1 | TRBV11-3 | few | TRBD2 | CASSLGGRRNEQFF | TGTGCCAGCAGCTTAGGCGGGAGACGAAATGAGCAGTTCTTC
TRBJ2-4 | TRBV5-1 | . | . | CASSSGLAKNIQYF | TGCGCCAGCAGCTCCGGACTAGCCAAAAACATTCAGTACTTC
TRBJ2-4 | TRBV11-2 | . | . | CASSLPGSGIQYF | TGTGCCAGCAGCCTCCCCGGGTCGGGCATTCAGTACTTC
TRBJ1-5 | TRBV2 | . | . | CASSAGTHSNQPQHF | TGTGCCAGCAGTGCAGGGACACATAGCAATCAGCCCCAGCATTTT
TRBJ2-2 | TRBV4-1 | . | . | CASSLQQQGAQLAGVIGELFF | TGCGCCAGCAGCCTCCAACAACAGGGGGCGCAGTTAGCGGGAGTTATCGGGGAGCTGTTTTTT
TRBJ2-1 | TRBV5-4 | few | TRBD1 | CASSLQGAGEQFF | TGTGCCAGCAGCTTACAGGGGGCGGGGGAGCAGTTCTTC
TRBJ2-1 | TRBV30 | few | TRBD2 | CAWSKSSGYHNEQFF | TGTGCCTGGAGTAAATCTAGCGGGTACCACAATGAGCAGTTCTTC
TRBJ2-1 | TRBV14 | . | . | CASSLRPGLIGDEQFF | TGTGCCAGCTCCTTACGGCCGGGATTGATAGGCGATGAGCAGTTCTTC
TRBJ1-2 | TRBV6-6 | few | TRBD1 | CASSLTGGNGYTF | TGTGCCAGCAGTCTTACAGGGGGTAATGGCTACACCTTC